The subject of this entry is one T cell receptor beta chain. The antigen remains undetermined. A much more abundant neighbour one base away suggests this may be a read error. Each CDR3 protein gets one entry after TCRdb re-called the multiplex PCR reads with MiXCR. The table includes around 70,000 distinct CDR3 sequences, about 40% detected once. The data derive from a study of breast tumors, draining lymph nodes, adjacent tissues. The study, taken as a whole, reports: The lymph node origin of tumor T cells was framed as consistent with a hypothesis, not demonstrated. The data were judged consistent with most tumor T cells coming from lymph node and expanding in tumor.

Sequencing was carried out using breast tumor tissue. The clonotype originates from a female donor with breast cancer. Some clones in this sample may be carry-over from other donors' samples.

CDR3 DNA: TGTGCCAGCAGTCCCTTCGGACTAGCGGCAACCGGGGAGCTGTTTTTT. Its protein is CASSPFGLAATGELFF. V is TRBV6-2 or TRBV6-3 and J is TRBJ2-2; TRBD2 matches 10 bases. From germline, CDR1 is MNHEY and CDR2 SVGEGT. The CDR3 contains 16 residues. Trimming took 5 bases from V and 5 from J; bases not matched to a gene: 8.